Listed below are T cell receptor beta chains from one sample, sequenced in a study of shared clonotypes between healthy human individuals. Data came from immunoSEQ multiplex PCR; TCRdb stores just in-frame clones and leaves some out. The sample lists roughly 640,000 clones, around 67% occurring once. Sample: memory CD4+ T cells sorted from blood. The receptor set was obtained from a woman aged 25 to 39 in good health. The CDR3 runs from the conserved cysteine through the conserved F or W. A D gene is named only where the DNA matches it firmly. Rows give clone size only sometimes, using once, few, many, or a class for an expanded clone.

V	J	D	size	CDR3	DNA
TRBV5-4	TRBJ2-3	-	-	CASSLAGSGPNSDTQYF	TGTGCCAGCAGCTTGGCCGGTTCAGGGCCCAACTCAGATACGCAGTATTTT
TRBV11-3	TRBJ2-1	TRBD2	-	CASSSPSGNLYGEQFF	TGTGCCAGCAGCTCCCCTAGCGGGAACCTCTACGGTGAGCAGTTCTTC
TRBV19	TRBJ1-5	TRBD1	-	CASREPRQGGNQPQHF	TGTGCCAGTAGGGAACCAAGACAGGGAGGCAATCAGCCCCAGCATTTT
TRBV10-1	TRBJ2-3	TRBD2	-	CASSGTGTSGTSTDTQYF	TGCGCCAGCAGTGGGACCGGGACTAGCGGTACTAGCACAGATACGCAGTATTTT
TRBV28	TRBJ2-1	TRBD2	-	CASSTRTSGNNEQFF	TGTGCCAGCAGCACCCGGACTAGCGGGAATAATGAGCAGTTCTTC
TRBV11-2	TRBJ2-3	-	-	CASSLGAPDTQYF	TGTGCCAGCAGCTTAGGGGCTCCAGATACGCAGTATTTT
TRBV10-1	TRBJ2-3	TRBD2	-	CASSELEVAGGPDTQYF	TGCGCCAGCAGTGAGTTAGAGGTAGCGGGAGGTCCAGATACGCAGTATTTT
TRBV6-1	TRBJ2-6	-	few	CASTQGYSGANVLTF	TGTGCCAGCACCCAAGGGTACTCTGGGGCCAACGTCCTGACTTTC
TRBV5-1	TRBJ2-1	-	-	CASSLASIRGYNEQFF	TGCGCCAGCAGCTTGGCTTCTATCCGGGGGTACAATGAGCAGTTCTTC
TRBV5-4	TRBJ2-3	-	-	CASSLGGASTDTQYF	TGTGCCAGCAGCTTGGGGGGGGCCAGCACAGATACGCAGTATTTT
TRBV6-1	TRBJ2-7	-	-	CAIGHYEQYF	TGTGCCATCGGTCATTACGAGCAGTACTTC
TRBV5-4	TRBJ2-5	TRBD1	once	CASSLKGGGETQYF	TGTGCCAGCAGCTTGAAAGGGGGCGGTGAGACCCAGTACTTC
TRBV7-9	TRBJ2-1	-	-	CATSGQGSSYNEQFF	TGTGCCACCAGCGGCCAAGGAAGCTCCTACAATGAGCAGTTCTTC
TRBV28	TRBJ1-2	-	-	CASSAPGGPYGYTF	TGTGCCAGCAGTGCCCCCGGGGGGCCCTATGGCTACACCTTC
TRBV5-6	TRBJ2-1	-	once	CASSSFQGSSYNEQFF	TGTGCCAGCAGCTCATTTCAGGGGAGCTCCTACAATGAGCAGTTCTTC
TRBV30	TRBJ2-5	TRBD1	-	CACQRQGRETQYF	TGTGCCTGTCAGCGACAGGGGAGAGAGACCCAGTACTTC
TRBV27	TRBJ2-2	TRBD1	few	CASRDRGSTGELFF	TGTGCCAGCCGGGACAGGGGGAGCACCGGGGAGCTGTTTTTT
TRBV6-4	TRBJ2-7	-	-	CASSTNGPPYEQYF	TGTGCCAGCAGTACAAACGGCCCTCCCTACGAGCAGTACTTC
TRBV7-6	TRBJ1-3	-	-	CASSFSLLGNTIYF	TGTGCCAGCAGTTTTTCGCTCCTCGGAAACACCATATATTTT
TRBV28	TRBJ2-7	-	-	CATNRDSPAYEQYF	TGTGCCACAAACCGGGACTCCCCGGCCTACGAGCAGTACTTC
TRBV6-1	TRBJ2-7	-	-	CASRGTWISYEQYF	TGTGCCAGCAGAGGTACCTGGATCTCCTACGAGCAGTACTTC
TRBV6-6	TRBJ1-1	-	-	CASSYSADAGSGEAFF	TGTGCCAGCAGTTACTCGGCGGATGCGGGGTCGGGTGAAGCTTTCTTT
TRBV15	TRBJ1-5	-	-	CATSRVTDTRNQPQHF	TGTGCCACCAGCAGAGTCACCGACACCCGCAATCAGCCCCAGCATTTT
TRBV9	TRBJ2-3	TRBD2	-	CASSVGVGGVTDTQYF	TGTGCCAGCAGCGTAGGAGTGGGAGGGGTGACAGATACGCAGTATTTT
TRBV28	TRBJ1-1	-	-	CASSPTGGRLNTEAFF	TGTGCCAGCAGCCCCACCGGGGGAAGGCTGAACACTGAAGCTTTCTTT
TRBV6-5	TRBJ2-1	-	-	CTSSAQGNFEQFF	TGTACCAGCAGTGCACAGGGTAACTTTGAGCAGTTCTTC